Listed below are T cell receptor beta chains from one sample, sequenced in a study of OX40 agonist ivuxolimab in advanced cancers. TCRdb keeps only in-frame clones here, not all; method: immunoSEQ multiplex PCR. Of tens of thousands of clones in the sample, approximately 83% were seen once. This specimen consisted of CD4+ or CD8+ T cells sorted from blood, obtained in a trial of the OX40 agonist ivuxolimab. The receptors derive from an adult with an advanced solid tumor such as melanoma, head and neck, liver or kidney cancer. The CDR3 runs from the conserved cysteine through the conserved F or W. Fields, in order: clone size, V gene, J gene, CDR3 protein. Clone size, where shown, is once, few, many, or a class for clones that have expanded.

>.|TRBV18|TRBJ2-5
CASSPPSRVGQETQYF
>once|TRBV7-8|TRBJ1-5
CASSLRDFNQPQHF
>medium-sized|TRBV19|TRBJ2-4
CASSPDTYSKNIQYF
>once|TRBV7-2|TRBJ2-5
CASSLAGQRGETQYF
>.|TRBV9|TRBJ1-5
CASSVGAGDQPQHF
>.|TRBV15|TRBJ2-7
CATSRQLAGGLYEQYF
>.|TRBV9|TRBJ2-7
CASSVASRAGLAGPYEQYF
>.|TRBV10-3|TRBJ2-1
CAISGQGGYNEQFF
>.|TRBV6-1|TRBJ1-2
CASSENYGYTF
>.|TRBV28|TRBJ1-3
CASSLPLGETGNTIYF